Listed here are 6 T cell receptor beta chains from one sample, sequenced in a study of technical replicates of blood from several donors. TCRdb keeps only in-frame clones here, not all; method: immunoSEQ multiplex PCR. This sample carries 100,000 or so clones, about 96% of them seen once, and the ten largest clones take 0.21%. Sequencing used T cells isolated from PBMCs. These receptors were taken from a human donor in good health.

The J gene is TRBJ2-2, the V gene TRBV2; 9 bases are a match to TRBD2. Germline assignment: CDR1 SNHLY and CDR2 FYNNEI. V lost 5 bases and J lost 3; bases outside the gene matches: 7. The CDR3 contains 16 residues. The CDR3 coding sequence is TGTGCCAGCAGTCCTTCCGGCGGGAGGGACACCGGGGAGCTGTTTTTT. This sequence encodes CASSPSGGRDTGELFF.

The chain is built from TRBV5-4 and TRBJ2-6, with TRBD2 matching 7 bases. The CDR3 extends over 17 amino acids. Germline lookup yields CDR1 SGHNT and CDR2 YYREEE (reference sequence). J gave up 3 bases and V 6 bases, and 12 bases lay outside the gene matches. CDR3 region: CASTLGSAGDGANVLTF. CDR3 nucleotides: TGTGCCAGCACCCTTGGATCGGCGGGAGATGGGGCCAACGTCCTGACTTTC.

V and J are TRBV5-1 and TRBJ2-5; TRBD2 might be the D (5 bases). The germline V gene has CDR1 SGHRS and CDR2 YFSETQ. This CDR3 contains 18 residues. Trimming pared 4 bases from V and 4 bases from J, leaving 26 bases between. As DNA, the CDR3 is TGCGCCAGCAGCCCACAACCCCTAACAGCTAGCAGGCGAGAGACCCAGTACTTC. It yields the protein CASSPQPLTASRRETQYF. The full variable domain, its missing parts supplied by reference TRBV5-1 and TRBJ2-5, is KAGVTQTPRYLIKTRGQQVTLSCSPISGHRSVSWYQQTPGQGLQFLFEYFSETQRNKGNFPGRFSGRQFSNSRSEMNVSTLELGDSALYLCASSPQPLTASRRETQYFGPGTRLLVL.

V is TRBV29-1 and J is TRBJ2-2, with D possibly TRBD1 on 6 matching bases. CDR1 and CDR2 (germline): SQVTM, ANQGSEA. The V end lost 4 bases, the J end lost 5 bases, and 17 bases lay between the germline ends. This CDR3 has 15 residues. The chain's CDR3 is CSVGPQGWKTGELFF. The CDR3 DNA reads TGCAGCGTTGGGCCCCAGGGGTGGAAGACCGGGGAGCTGTTTTTT.

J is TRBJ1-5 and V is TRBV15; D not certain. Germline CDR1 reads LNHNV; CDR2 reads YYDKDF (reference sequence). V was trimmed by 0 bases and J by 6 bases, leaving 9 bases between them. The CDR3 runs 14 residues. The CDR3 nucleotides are TGTGCCACCAGCAGAGATCGCGGGAGTCAGCCCCAGCATTTT. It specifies CATSRDRGSQPQHF.

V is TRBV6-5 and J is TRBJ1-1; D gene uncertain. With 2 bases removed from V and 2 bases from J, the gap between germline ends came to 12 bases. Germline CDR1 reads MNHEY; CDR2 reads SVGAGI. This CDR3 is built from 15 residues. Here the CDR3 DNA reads TGTGCCAGCAGTTACCCACCGGGGAAAAACACTGAAGCTTTCTTT. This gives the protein CASSYPPGKNTEAFF.